A single sample is the source of the 20 T cell receptor beta chains below, sequenced in a study of regulatory and conventional T cells in RAG deficiency. Blood CD4+ CD25-low CD127-high conventional T cells supplied the genomic DNA template. Some clones are missing from TCRdb's copy, which holds only in-frame ones; the method was immunoSEQ multiplex PCR. The sample yields roughly 45,000 clones, about nine tenths seen once. The data were also submitted as part of a second study, on regulatory T cells. Turning to that study: Amplification used 52 TRBV primers and 13 TRBJ primers.

Sample: CD4+ effector T cells sorted from blood. The receptors derive from a human donor in good health.

The V call is TRBV9, the J call TRBJ2-7, with D perhaps matching TRBD2 (5 bases). There are 14 residues in the CDR3. Germline CDR1 reads SGDLS; CDR2 reads YYNGEE. V lost 3 bases and J lost 3, with 13 bases in between. CDR3 sequence: CASSGSGLGYEQYF. In DNA form, the CDR3 reads TGTGCCAGCAGCGGGTCTGGACTCGGCTACGAGCAGTACTTC.

CDR3 nucleotide sequence: TGTGCCAGCTCACCACCGGCAGGGGGCAAGAACGAGCAGTACTTC. The encoded protein is CASSPPAGGKNEQYF. J is TRBJ2-7 and V is TRBV18; TRBD1 aligns across 8 bases. The germline gives CDR1 KGHSH, CDR2 LQKENI. The CDR3 has 15 residues. V lost 0 bases and J lost 5; bases outside the gene matches: 6.

The gene calls are TRBV10-1 and TRBJ2-4; no clear D gene. The CDR3 loop spans 13 amino acids. Per the germline V gene, CDR1 is WNHNN and CDR2 is SYGVQD (reference sequence). V lost 9 bases and J lost 0, with 9 bases in between. CDR3 nucleotide sequence: TGCGCCAGGAGAGACCTAGCCAAAAACATTCAGTACTTC. Encoded protein: CARRDLAKNIQYF.

V gene TRBV6-5 combines with J gene TRBJ2-1, with D maybe TRBD1 (7 bases). The germline V and J ends were trimmed by 6 bases and 5 bases, with 17 bases remaining between them. Per germline, CDR1 MNHEY and CDR2 SVGAGI. The length of the CDR3 is 15 residues. Here the CDR3 DNA reads TGTGCCAGCAGACCAGGGGGTAGCGGAAACAATGAGCAGTTCTTC. This translates into CASRPGGSGNNEQFF.

The CDR3: CASSLGKKTGGGTANTEAFF. The CDR3 DNA follows: TGCGCCAGCAGCTTGGGAAAAAAGACAGGGGGCGGAACAGCGAACACTGAAGCTTTCTTT. The chain has TRBV5-1 and TRBJ1-1; 10 nucleotides match TRBD1. V shed 0 bases and J 1 base; nucleotides not matched to a gene: 15. CDR3 size: 20 residues. Per germline, CDR1 SGHRS and CDR2 YFSETQ.

CDR3 sequence (DNA): TGTGCCAGCAGACAAGGACAGGGAAGTTCGGAGACCCAGTACTTC. Translated, it gives CASRQGQGSSETQYF. This rearrangement joins TRBV27 to TRBJ2-5; 8 positions agree with TRBD1. Looked up from germline, CDR1 is MNHEY and CDR2 is SMNVEV (reference sequence). The CDR3 extends over 15 amino acids. V shed 6 bases and J 5 bases; nucleotides not matched to a gene: 11.

The chain couples TRBV2 to TRBJ1-1; D remains ambiguous. This CDR3 spans 12 amino acids. Germline-derived CDR1 and CDR2 are SNHLY and FYNNEI. V was trimmed by 3 bases and J by 1 base, leaving 3 bases between them. The chain's CDR3 is CASSDANTEAFF. For the CDR3, the DNA is TGTGCCAGCAGTGATGCGAACACTGAAGCTTTCTTT.

This clone was detected only once. The chain carries TRBV28 and TRBJ1-1; TRBD1 matches 10 bases. This CDR3 is 15 amino acids long. V lost 4 bases and J lost 11; bases outside the gene matches: 13. The germline CDR1 and CDR2 sequences are MDHEN and SYDVKM. In nucleotides, the CDR3 is TGTGCCAGCAGTTATAATACCGGGACAGGGGTGTTTGCTTTCTTT. It codes for CASSYNTGTGVFAFF.

The DNA for the CDR3 is TGTGCCAGCGGTGACAGGGGTCTCTATGGCTACACCTTC. It encodes CASGDRGLYGYTF. The chain recombines TRBV5-8 with TRBJ1-2; 8 bases agree with TRBD1. V was clipped by 7 bases and J by 4 bases; unmatched bases: 6. This CDR3 contains 13 residues. Germline-derived CDR1 and CDR2 are SGHTS and YDEGEE.

The genes are TRBV19 and TRBJ1-2; tentatively, D is TRBD1 (6 bases). Germline values: CDR1 LNHDA, CDR2 SQIVND (reference sequence). The CDR3 extends over 14 amino acids. V lost 7 bases, J lost 4 bases, and 16 bases lay in between. CDR3 in amino acids: CASTPTGQLYGYTF. The CDR3 DNA reads as TGTGCCAGTACCCCCACCGGACAGCTCTATGGCTACACCTTC.

This sequence joins TRBV6-1 and TRBJ1-2; D is perhaps TRBD1 (6 bases). The CDR3 runs to 14 residues. Germline CDR1 MNHNS, CDR2 SASEGT. Deletions cut 11 bases from V and 0 bases from J, with 16 bases between. CDR3 region: CASFAGTTNYGYTF. DNA for the CDR3: TGTGCCTCCTTTGCCGGGACAACTAACTATGGCTACACCTTC.

The chain has TRBV19 and TRBJ1-2, with 8 bases fitting TRBD1. The CDR3 extends over 17 amino acids. V was pared by 5 bases and J by 4 bases, with 15 bases of the junction left unmatched. CDR1 is LNHDA, CDR2 SQIVND, per germline (reference sequence). CDR3 nucleotides: TGTGCCAGTAGTTGGGTTGGGGACAGGCGGCGGAGCTATGGCTACACCTTC. Translating gives CASSWVGDRRRSYGYTF. The whole variable domain, remainder taken from reference TRBV19 and TRBJ1-2, is DGGITQSPKYLFRKEGQNVTLSCEQNLNHDAMYWYRQDPGQGLRLIYYSQIVNDFQKGDIAEGYSVSREKKESFPLTVTSAQKNPTAFYLCASSWVGDRRRSYGYTFGSGTRLTVV.

This clone showed up just once. One end of the junction fails to match germline, which may point to a read error. CDR3 in amino acids: CASSLVVESRETFF. In DNA, the CDR3 is TGTGCCAGCAGCTTAGTCGTGGAATCCCGTGAAACTTTCTTT. This chain links TRBV7-2 with TRBJ1-1, with D uncertain. The CDR3 spans 14 residues. Germline V gene lookup returns CDR1 SGHTA and CDR2 FQGNSA.

This clone was seen once. V is TRBV11-3 and J is TRBJ2-5; D unclear. This CDR3 is built from 15 residues. Germline CDR1 reads SGHNT; CDR2 reads YENEEA. V was cut by 2 bases and J by 0 bases, with 10 bases left in between. CDR3 nucleotides: TGTGCCAGCAGCTTAACGCTTCGTTACCAAGAGACCCAGTACTTC. It codes for CASSLTLRYQETQYF.

This clone was picked up one time. The chain has TRBV28 and TRBJ2-7, with D hard to call. The V end was cut by 1 base, the J end by 3 bases, with 4 bases between. This CDR3 has 12 amino acids. Per the germline V gene, CDR1 is MDHEN and CDR2 is SYDVKM. The CDR3 here is CASSLLSYEQYF. The CDR3 region has the DNA TGTGCCAGCAGTTTATTAAGCTACGAGCAGTACTTC.

This chain links TRBV6-5 with TRBJ1-6; TRBD1 agrees at 7 bases. The CDR3 loop spans 14 amino acids. Germline V gene data show CDR1 as MNHEY and CDR2 as SVGAGI. The junction had 2 bases not matched to a gene; V was cut back by 2 bases and J by 7 bases. The CDR3 DNA follows: TGTGCCAGCAGTTACGGGACAGAAAATTCACCCCTCCACTTT. Translating gives CASSYGTENSPLHF.

This chain links TRBV6-1 with TRBJ1-6; 11 positions agree with TRBD1. The CDR3 is 13 amino acids. Trimming at V came to 8 bases and at J to 10 bases, leaving 4 bases not matched to a gene. CDR1 MNHNS and CDR2 SASEGT come from the germline V gene. The CDR3 spells CASGDRGLSPLHF. CDR3 DNA: TGTGCCAGCGGGGACAGGGGGTTATCACCCCTCCACTTT.

This clone was observed a handful of times. The chain joins TRBV18 to TRBJ2-7; D gene ambiguous. Germline V lookup: CDR1 KGHSH, CDR2 LQKENI. The CDR3 consists of 13 residues. Trimming cost V 1 base and J 7 bases, with 11 bases left between them. This chain's CDR3 is CASSPLVQGEQYF. The CDR3 DNA follows: TGTGCCAGCTCACCACTGGTCCAAGGAGAGCAGTACTTC.

This rearrangement joins TRBV28 to TRBJ2-2; weak D call: TRBD1 (5 bases). The germline V gene has CDR1 MDHEN and CDR2 SYDVKM. The CDR3 sequence is 15 residues long. V lost 7 bases to trimming and J lost 5 bases, with 17 bases between them. The CDR3 sequence: CASNLLAGRTGELFF. The CDR3 DNA sequence: TGTGCCAGCAACCTTCTGGCAGGGCGAACCGGGGAGCTGTTTTTT. Looking up the rest from reference TRBV28 and TRBJ2-2 gives the full variable domain: DVKVTQSSRYLVKRTGEKVFLECVQDMDHENMFWYRQDPGLGLRLIYFSYDVKMKEKGDIPEGYSVSREKKERFSLILESASTNQTSMYLCASNLLAGRTGELFFGEGSRLTVL.

Here the CDR3 reads CASTSPRGNTQYF. CDR3 nucleotides: TGTGCCAGCACGAGCCCCCGTGGGAATACGCAGTATTTT. The chain combines TRBV25-1 with TRBJ2-3; D uncertain. With 7 bases removed from V and 7 bases from J, the gap between germline ends came to 15 bases. Germline assignment: CDR1 MGHDK and CDR2 SYGVNS. The CDR3 spans 13 residues.